Listed below are T cell receptor beta chains from one sample, sequenced in a study of identical twins. Each CDR3 protein is one row after TCRdb ran MiXCR on the 5' RACE reads. The sample lists 550,000 to 700,000 distinct CDR3 sequences, just under 10% occurring once. This sample was shared with a second study, whose subject was yellow fever vaccine responses in identical twins.

The sequenced sample was PBMCs. These receptors were collected from a woman aged 18 to 35 in good health. The conserved cysteine and the conserved F or W are not part of the CDR3 here.

CDR3aa,j_gene,v_gene
ASSLQAVELF,TRBJ2-2,TRBV7-2
ASSILAGGELF,TRBJ2-2,TRBV11-2
ASSPGLAGGWSSYEQY,TRBJ2-7,TRBV27
ASSLEVRAEAF,TRBJ1-1,TRBV7-8
ASSLFGGEQF,TRBJ2-1,TRBV7-9
SARKTGGWGYGYT,TRBJ1-2,TRBV20-1
ASSQDWGARETQY,TRBJ2-5,TRBV3-1
ASSFVMNTEAF,TRBJ1-1,TRBV5-1
ASSYATGQDEQF,TRBJ2-1,TRBV5-1
ASSLRSTSETLEQY,TRBJ2-7,TRBV7-2
ASSRQPGQSYEQY,TRBJ2-7,TRBV7-3
ASRRTKIITGELF,TRBJ2-2,TRBV11-2
ASSAPGQDNQETQY,TRBJ2-5,TRBV7-8
ASSYRRGYEQY,TRBJ2-7,TRBV6-5
SARGGESYEQY,TRBJ2-7,TRBV20-1
SASKGRMNTEAF,TRBJ1-1,TRBV20-1
ASSPGTLNTGELF,TRBJ2-2,TRBV13
ATSRDQGASYEQY,TRBJ2-7,TRBV15
SVGSGAETQY,TRBJ2-5,TRBV29-1
ASRLQGYEQY,TRBJ2-7,TRBV27
ASRGQGHYEQY,TRBJ2-7,TRBV7-2
SAPDLAVGHEQY,TRBJ2-7,TRBV20-1